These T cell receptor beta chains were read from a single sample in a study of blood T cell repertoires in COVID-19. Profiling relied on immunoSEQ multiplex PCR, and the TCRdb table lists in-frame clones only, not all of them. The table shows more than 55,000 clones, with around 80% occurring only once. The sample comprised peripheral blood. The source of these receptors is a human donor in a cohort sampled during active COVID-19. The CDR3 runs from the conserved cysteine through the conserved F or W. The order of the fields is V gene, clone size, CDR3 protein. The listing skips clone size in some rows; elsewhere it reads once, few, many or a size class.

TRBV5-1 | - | CASSLSGRGYEQYF
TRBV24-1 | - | CATSDSVTGSYGYTF
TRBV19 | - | CASSIAGMGTQYF
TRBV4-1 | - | CASSQDGRIAGDTQYF
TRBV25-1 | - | CAASSYNEQFF
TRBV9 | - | CASSVGGQGPYTEAFF
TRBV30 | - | CAWRAVSGNTIYF
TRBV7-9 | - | CASSFWGQNHYGYTF
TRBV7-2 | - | CASARDSYQPQHF
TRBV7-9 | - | CASSLAQSMNTEAFF
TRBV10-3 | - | CATRGTQETQYF
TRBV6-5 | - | CASRGQRAYEQYF
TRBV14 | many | CASSQGTSVYF
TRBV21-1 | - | CASSKVRWGQVYEQYF
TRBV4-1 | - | CASSQDPSGSRSREQFF
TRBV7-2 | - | CASSQRPSGAGDTQYF
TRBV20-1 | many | CSVSGAGLQPQHF
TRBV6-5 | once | CASSFLPGQGDQPQHF
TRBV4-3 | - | CASSAIRTDTQYF
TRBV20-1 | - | CSASLAGVNYNEQFF
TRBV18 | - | CASSFSRETQYF
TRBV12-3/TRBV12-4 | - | CASSMSSYNEQFF
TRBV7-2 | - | CASSATSGIYNEQFF
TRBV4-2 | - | CASSHSGRALTQYF
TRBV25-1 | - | CASSLGLAGGPGELFF
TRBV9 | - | CASSVQDFSGNTIYF
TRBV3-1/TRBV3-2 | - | CASSLGTQGVSGNTIYF
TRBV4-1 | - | CASSQLTGTDHNEQFF
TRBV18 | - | CASSPRGTGAADTEAFF
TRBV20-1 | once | CSATQEPNRFF
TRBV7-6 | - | CASSLDPGGNQPQHF
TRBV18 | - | CASSPSKVGVGRNTEAFF
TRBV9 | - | CASSVVEGQGYEQFF
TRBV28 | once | CASSQTGSQYIPFF